This passage covers 21 T cell receptor beta chains from one sample sequenced in a study of cytomegalovirus exposure and HLA in healthy donors. The PCR had 60 Vbeta and 13 Jbeta primers. The repertoire was sequenced with immunoSEQ multiplex PCR; TCRdb's copy has only in-frame clones and lacks some. The table has around 190,000 clones, 65% to 85% seen once. Sample: PBMCs. These receptors all come from a woman aged 25 to 39 in good health and CMV-seronegative.

This sequence joins TRBV4-1 and TRBJ2-5, with D possibly matching TRBD1 (5 bases). V dropped 6 bases and J dropped 4 bases, with 18 bases sitting between them. Germline CDR1 is MGHRA and CDR2 is YSYEKL. The CDR3 totals 15 residues. The CDR3 protein is CASSRKQAFGETQYF. DNA of the CDR3: TGCGCCAGCAGTCGAAAACAGGCTTTTGGAGAGACCCAGTACTTC.

For the CDR3, the DNA is TGTGCCAGCAGCGCAACAGGGAGCACCGGGGAGCTGTTTTTT. It is translated as CASSATGSTGELFF. This sequence joins TRBV9 and TRBJ2-2, with a tentative D call TRBD1 (6 bases). V lost 3 bases to trimming and J lost 4 bases, with 10 bases between them. Germline loops: CDR1 SGDLS, CDR2 YYNGEE. The CDR3 covers 14 residues.

The chain uses TRBV6-5 and TRBJ1-2; possible D gene TRBD1, 5 bases. CDR1 and CDR2 from the germline V gene are MNHEY and SVGAGI. Trimming took off 4 bases at V and 4 bases at J, with 19 bases between the two ends. The CDR3 runs 16 residues. CDR3 nucleotides: TGTGCCAGCAGTTCTATCAACGACAGACTGATCTATGGCTACACCTTC. It encodes CASSSINDRLIYGYTF.

The rearrangement links TRBV5-1 to TRBJ2-7, with 8 bases fitting TRBD1. This CDR3 comprises 12 residues. Germline CDR1 SGHRS, CDR2 YFSETQ. Germline trimming cut 3 bases from V and 7 bases from J; bases unmatched to any gene: 3. CDR3 sequence reads: CASSWTGHEQYF. The CDR3 nucleotides read TGCGCCAGCAGCTGGACAGGGCATGAGCAGTACTTC.

This chain uses TRBV18 with TRBJ2-7, with 12 bases matching TRBD2. The J segment lost 6 bases and the V segment lost 5 bases, leaving 17 bases of the junction unmatched. Germline V gene sequence: CDR1 KGHSH, CDR2 LQKENI. The CDR3 has 18 residues. The CDR3 nucleotides read TGTGCCAGCTCATCGGACATCCTGACTAGCGGGAGATCAGGCGAGCAGTACTTC. It yields the protein CASSSDILTSGRSGEQYF.

This clone was recorded a few times. V gene TRBV4-1 combines with J gene TRBJ1-1; weak D call: TRBD1 (6 bases). CDR3 size: 17 residues. Germline loops: CDR1 MGHRA, CDR2 YSYEKL. Trimming stripped 0 bases from V and 0 bases from J, with 14 bases between. The CDR3: CASSQDPTGRMNTEAFF. In nucleotides, the CDR3 is TGCGCCAGCAGCCAAGACCCTACAGGGCGGATGAACACTGAAGCTTTCTTT.

In its sample, this clone ranks as large. V is TRBV4-2 and J is TRBJ2-7; 9 positions agree with TRBD2. CDR3 length: 17 amino acids. Germline CDR1 LGHNA, CDR2 YNFKEQ. V lost 0 bases, J lost 6 bases, and 12 bases stayed unmatched. This CDR3 reads CASSQDPGGSGGGEQYF. DNA of the CDR3: TGTGCCAGCAGCCAAGATCCGGGGGGTAGCGGGGGTGGCGAGCAGTACTTC.

V is TRBV7-8 and J is TRBJ2-7; the match to TRBD2 covers 8 bases. Germline V gene lookup returns CDR1 SGHVS and CDR2 FQNEAQ. This CDR3 spans 15 amino acids. The J segment lost 7 bases and the V segment lost 1 base, leaving 9 bases of the junction unmatched. Written as DNA, the CDR3 is TGTGCCAGCAGCTTAGTAACCGGGAGGGCCAGGGAGCAGTACTTC. It yields the protein CASSLVTGRAREQYF. The full variable domain, with the rest looked up from reference TRBV7-8 and TRBJ2-7, is GAGVSQSPRYKVAKRGQDVALRCDPISGHVSLFWYQQALGQGPEFLTYFQNEAQLDKSGLPSDRFFAERPEGSVSTLKIQRTQQEDSAVYLCASSLVTGRAREQYFGPGTRLTVT.

V is TRBV30 and J is TRBJ2-7; unclear D gene. The germline CDR1 and CDR2 sequences are GTSNPN and SVGIG (reference sequence). The CDR3 consists of 14 residues. V was shortened by 1 base and J by 0 bases, with 10 bases between the two germline ends. Here the CDR3 DNA reads TGTGCCTGGAGTGCCCCTGGGCACTCCTACGAGCAGTACTTC. Translation gives CAWSAPGHSYEQYF.

This chain uses TRBV5-6 with TRBJ2-7; the D is unclear. V was pared by 0 bases and J by 3 bases, with 7 bases between. CDR1 is SGHDT, CDR2 YYEEEE, per germline. This CDR3 is built from 13 residues. CDR3 amino acids: CASSLGPGYEQYF. CDR3 sequence (DNA): TGTGCCAGCAGCTTGGGACCAGGCTACGAGCAGTACTTC.

This clone has more than one count but fewer than ten. The chain recombines TRBV11-3 with TRBJ2-1; tentative D call: TRBD2 (6 bases). V was pared by 5 bases and J by 7 bases, with 18 bases between. CDR1 and CDR2 (germline): SGHNT, YENEEA. The CDR3 runs 15 residues. CDR3 residues: CASSTRDSRLNEQFF. The CDR3 coding sequence is TGTGCCAGCAGCACCCGGGACTCTCGTTTGAATGAGCAGTTCTTC.

This CDR3 is CASSPGQATWETQYF. CDR3 in DNA: TGTGCCAGCAGCCCGGGACAGGCGACGTGGGAGACCCAGTACTTC. V usage is TRBV11-3 and J usage is TRBJ2-5, with 8 positions matching TRBD1. The CDR3 spans 15 residues. V shed 5 bases and J 5 bases; nucleotides not matched to a gene: 10. CDR1 and CDR2 from the germline V gene are SGHNT and YENEEA.

The J gene is TRBJ2-1, the V gene TRBV7-3; TRBD1 matches at 7 bases. This CDR3 region has 15 residues. CDR1 SGHTA and CDR2 FQGTGA come from the germline V gene. V lost 2 bases, J lost 4 bases, and 5 bases stayed unmatched. The CDR3 nucleotides read TGTGCCAGCAGCTTAGGGACAGCAAGTTACAATGAGCAGTTCTTC. This encodes CASSLGTASYNEQFF.

The genes are TRBV7-9 and TRBJ1-5, with a weak D call TRBD1 (5 bases). V was trimmed by 1 base and J by 5 bases, leaving 9 bases between them. CDR3 length equals 14 residues. Germline V CDR1 and CDR2: SEHNR, FQNEAQ (reference sequence). The CDR3 bases are TGTGCCAGCAGCTTAGTCGGGGGGGATCAGCCCCAGCATTTT. Translation: CASSLVGGDQPQHF.

The chain combines TRBV20-1 with TRBJ2-3; D not resolved. This CDR3 has 11 amino acids. The V end lost 3 bases, the J end lost 2 bases, and 3 bases lay between the germline ends. CDR1 is DFQATT and CDR2 is SNEGSKA in the germline V gene (reference sequence). CDR3: CSASYTDTQYF. Here the CDR3 DNA reads TGCAGTGCTAGTTACACAGATACGCAGTATTTT.

This clone was seen just once. The CDR3, as DNA: TGTGCCACCAGCAGAGATTTGGACAGGGTGATAGGCTACACCTTC. Amino acids: CATSRDLDRVIGYTF. The chain links TRBV15 to TRBJ1-2; 8 nucleotides agree with TRBD1. The ends lost 0 bases at V and 8 bases at J; junction bases unmatched: 8. The germline CDR1 and CDR2 sequences are LNHNV and YYDKDF (reference sequence). CDR3 length: 15 amino acids.

The genes are TRBV5-1 and TRBJ2-2, with 7 bases fitting TRBD1. With 5 bases clipped from V and 6 bases from J, the junction kept 7 bases outside the gene matches. The CDR3 covers 14 residues. Germline CDR1 is SGHRS and CDR2 is YFSETQ. Written as DNA, the CDR3 is TGCGCCAGCAGGAACACAGGGGTGGCCGGGGAGCTGTTTTTT. The encoded protein is CASRNTGVAGELFF.

The rearrangement joins TRBV6-5 to TRBJ2-7, with D possibly TRBD1 on 6 matching bases. With 4 bases removed from V and 4 bases from J, the gap between germline ends came to 11 bases. Germline-derived CDR1 and CDR2 are MNHEY and SVGAGI. This CDR3 has 13 amino acids. The CDR3, as DNA: TGTGCCAGCAGTTTCACAGGGTTTTACGAGCAGTACTTC. Encoded protein: CASSFTGFYEQYF.

This chain links TRBV7-9 with TRBJ2-2, with D uncertain. The CDR3 spans 14 residues. Germline CDR1 is SEHNR and CDR2 is FQNEAQ (reference sequence). V lost 7 bases and J lost 4, with 13 bases in between. The CDR3 coding sequence is TGTGCCAGCATTTACGGTTCGTTCACCGGGGAGCTGTTTTTT. This codes for CASIYGSFTGELFF.

The chain uses TRBV6-1 and TRBJ1-1; unclear D gene. This CDR3 spans 11 amino acids. From germline, CDR1 is MNHNS and CDR2 SASEGT. The CDR3 sequence is CAVVEGTEAFF. CDR3 bases: TGTGCAGTGGTGGAGGGCACTGAAGCTTTCTTT.

This clone was counted between two and nine times. The V and J genes are TRBV29-1 and TRBJ2-3, with D unresolved. The germline gives CDR1 SQVTM, CDR2 ANQGSEA. V was cut by 6 bases and J by 2 bases, with 12 bases left in between. The CDR3 consists of 13 residues. The CDR3 region has the DNA TGCAGCGTAATACGGCGGCTCACAGATACGCAGTATTTT. Its translation is CSVIRRLTDTQYF.